This T cell receptor (beta chain) is from a study of blood T cell repertoires in COVID-19 (dated by TCRdb to about 2020). At the level of the whole study: The collaborator samples originated in the United States, Italy and Spain and spanned the acute and convalescent phases of COVID-19. The prospective study material was composed of cDNA or gDNA derived from T cells, B-cell-depleted T cells, or PBMCs. Deeply sampled blood TCRbeta repertoires from subjects exposed to, actively infected with, or recovered from COVID-19 were included in the dataset. The repertoires were released in a freely available public database meant as a resource for research on the immune response to SARS-CoV-2. The samples were drawn from the first 160 participants of the ongoing ImmuneRACE study and from under 1,500 subjects provided by 6 global collaborators. Sample metadata almost always included a de-identified subject ID, COVID-19 status, age in years and sex. Where available, HLA class I and class II types were taken from metadata supplied by the sample provider and were not determined by assay-based typing. General findings and caveats noted by the study authors: The amount of clinical and demographic metadata varied by source and participant and was provided uncurated.

Enrolling through a virtual design, the prospective study's participants ranged in age from roughly 18 to 89 years and lived across some 22 United States geographic areas. To assign participants to cohorts, the prospective study relied on clinical history that participants themselves reported in a screening survey and a study questionnaire. In the prospective study, whole blood, serum and a nasopharyngeal or oropharyngeal swab were collected from each participant by mobile phlebotomists. Additional blood draws and questionnaires over an approximately 2-month period could optionally be provided by prospective study participants. Before DNA extraction, prospective study blood samples were shipped either frozen or at room temperature. Of note for this clone: The clone's antigen remains unknown. Base-call qualities are not available, and no considerably larger clone is one nucleotide away. The same CDR3 also results from other DNA sequences found in this sample.

The immunoSEQ Assay, a bias-controlled multiplex PCR, was used to amplify TCRbeta CDR3 regions from genomic DNA. On the authors' methods: The number of nucleated cells in each sample was estimated from the amplification of reference gene primers within the assay. To quantify the absolute abundance of each unique TCRbeta CDR3 rearrangement, sequence reads were collapsed and filtered. For each sample, productive Simpson clonality was calculated by taking the square root of Simpson's diversity index across productive rearrangements. In TCRdb, the immuneACCESS table is reduced to in-frame sequences with V and J assigned. These tables do not hold every clone; where another copy was compared, an unresolved V gene accounts for under half, and the others remain unexplained. The V and J calls and clone size come from that table; D and trimming were worked out from the DNA. The sample has roughly 300,000 clones on record, 80% to 90% of them singletons. Around 4% of the sample is taken by the ten largest.

CDR1 SGHAT and CDR2 FQNNGV were looked up in the germline V gene. V is cut by 1 base and J by 1 base, and the space between the germline ends is 8 bases. Including cysteine and phenylalanine, the CDR3 has 15 amino acids. Only CDR3 DNA is held: 45 bases, read in frame from base 1. The rearrangement combines TRBV11-2 with TRBJ1-3; the best D guess is TRBD1, with 5 bases matching. The sample consisted of PBMCs or T cells enriched from blood (not recorded which). The TCR comes from a woman aged 40 to 49 with acute COVID-19. In nucleotides, the sequence is TGTGCCAGCAGCTTAGGAGCAGGGTCTGGAAACACCATATATTTT. Its amino acids are CASSLGAGSGNTIYF.